The text below deals with one TCR beta chain. The antigen remains unidentified. Autoimmune disease history or systemic immunosuppression excluded patients. Sequenced by immunoSEQ multiplex PCR; TCRdb stores in-frame clones only, minus some. The sample contains approximately 80,000 clones, roughly 90% of which appear only once. This sample stems from a study of OX40 agonist ivuxolimab in advanced cancers. Background on the study: Dose-escalation patients suffered from hepatocellular carcinoma, melanoma, renal cell or head and neck cancer. Findings of the study overall: The 0.1-3.0 mg/kg partial responders had among the lowest clonal expansion.

This CDR3 has 14 residues. Trimming stripped 3 bases from V and 5 bases from J, with 14 bases between. Germline V gene lookup returns CDR1 KGHSH and CDR2 LQKENI. The genes are TRBV18 and TRBJ2-7; the D gene is possibly TRBD1 (8 bases). This material consisted of CD4+ or CD8+ T cells sorted from blood, taken in a trial of the OX40 agonist ivuxolimab. The TCR originated in an adult with an advanced solid tumor such as melanoma, head and neck, liver or kidney cancer. The CDR3 sequence: CASSPRGTGHEQYF. CDR3 in DNA: TGTGCCAGCTCACCGCGGGGGACAGGCCACGAGCAGTACTTC.